This TCR beta chain was sequenced during a study of control samples from healthy donors and cancer patients (dated by TCRdb to the early 2020s). Relative to germline, V is 0 bases shorter and J is 2 bases shorter, with 8 bases between their ends. From a lookup of the germline V gene, CDR1 and CDR2 are SGHRS and YFSETQ. CDR3 length: 14 amino acids, cysteine to phenylalanine. CDR3 DNA only is kept here, 42 bases in frame from base 1. The method behind the library was the immunoSEQ multiplex PCR assay. TCRdb limited this immuneACCESS table to in-frame rearrangements with V and J called. A share of clones is missing; checked studies link under half to unresolved V genes, and the rest is unexplained. This sample holds 100,000 to 150,000 clones; 75% to 95% were observed only once. The ten largest clones represent 2.5% of the sample. In its sample, this clone was seen once. What antigen it recognizes has not been identified. Within one base of it there is no much larger clone, and no base qualities were kept.

This TCR derives from a man in his forties in good health. The sequence joins TRBV5-1 to TRBJ2-5; no D gene is confidently identified. Sequencing was performed on blood. The base sequence is TGCGCCAGCAGCTTGGGAGCCTTACAAGAGACCCAGTACTTC. This translates into CASSLGALQETQYF.